This T cell receptor (beta chain) was recovered during a study of ipilimumab plus nivolumab after autologous stem cell transplantation. From germline, CDR1 is MNHNY and CDR2 SVGAGI (reference sequence). The CDR3 has 13 residues. V was pared by 2 bases and J by 7 bases, with 11 bases between. Measured with immunoSEQ multiplex PCR; TCRdb has only the in-frame clones, and not every one. The table records tens of thousands of clones, nearly 95% of them present only once. Checkpoint therapy with ipilimumab 1 mg/kg began 14 to 28 days after transplant. Dosing: nivolumab 3 mg/kg IV, weeks 1, 4, 7, 10, then every two weeks to week 26.

The receptor's source is a male donor with multiple myeloma. V is TRBV6-6 and J is TRBJ2-5; D unresolved. The specimen was PBMCs, collected in a trial of ipilimumab plus nivolumab as post-transplant consolidation. In nucleotides, the CDR3 is TGTGCCAGCAGTTACGATGGTCCCGGGACCCAGTACTTC. Encoded protein: CASSYDGPGTQYF.